This T cell receptor beta chain was sequenced during a study of siplizumab effects on memory and regulatory T cells. Turning to this clone: Its antigen is as yet unknown.

Germline V gene sequence: CDR1 SNHLY, CDR2 FYNNEI. This CDR3 contains 13 residues. V gave up 1 base and J gave up 3 bases, with 7 bases separating them. Per sample, approximately 10^5 TCR templates underwent assay. TCRdb's copy holds only in-frame clones and misses some; the assay was immunoSEQ multiplex PCR. The sample holds tens of thousands of clones, about 90% seen once. Study-level points and caveats: Memory cells seemed less diverse than naive T cells, which seemed major alloresponse contributors. With siplizumab, Treg-derived clones averaged about 70% of mappable alloreactive CD4+ clones, versus less than 35% in controls. Only a minor fraction of alloreactive clones mapped to unstimulated subsets.

The TCR was taken from a human donor in good health. The specimen sequenced was CD8+ T cells sorted from blood. The rearrangement links TRBV2 to TRBJ2-7, with D uncertain. CDR3 loop: CASSEGPNYEQYF. The CDR3 DNA reads TGTGCCAGCAGTGAAGGGCCGAACTACGAGCAGTACTTC.